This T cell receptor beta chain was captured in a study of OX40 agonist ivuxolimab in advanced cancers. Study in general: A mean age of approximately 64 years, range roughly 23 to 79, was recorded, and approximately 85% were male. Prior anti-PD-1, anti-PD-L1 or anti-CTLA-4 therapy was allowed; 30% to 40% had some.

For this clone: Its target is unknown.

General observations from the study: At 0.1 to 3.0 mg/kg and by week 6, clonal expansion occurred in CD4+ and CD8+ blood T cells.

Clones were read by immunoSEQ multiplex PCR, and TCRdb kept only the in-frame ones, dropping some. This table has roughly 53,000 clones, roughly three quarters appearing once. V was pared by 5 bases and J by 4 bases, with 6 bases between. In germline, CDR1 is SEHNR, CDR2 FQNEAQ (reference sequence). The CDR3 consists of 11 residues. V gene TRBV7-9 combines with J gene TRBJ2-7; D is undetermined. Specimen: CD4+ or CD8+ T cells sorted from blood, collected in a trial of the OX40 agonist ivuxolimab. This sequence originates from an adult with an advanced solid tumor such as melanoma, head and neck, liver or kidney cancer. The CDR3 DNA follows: TGTGCCAGCAGCCCCTCGTACGAGCAGTACTTC. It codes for CASSPSYEQYF.